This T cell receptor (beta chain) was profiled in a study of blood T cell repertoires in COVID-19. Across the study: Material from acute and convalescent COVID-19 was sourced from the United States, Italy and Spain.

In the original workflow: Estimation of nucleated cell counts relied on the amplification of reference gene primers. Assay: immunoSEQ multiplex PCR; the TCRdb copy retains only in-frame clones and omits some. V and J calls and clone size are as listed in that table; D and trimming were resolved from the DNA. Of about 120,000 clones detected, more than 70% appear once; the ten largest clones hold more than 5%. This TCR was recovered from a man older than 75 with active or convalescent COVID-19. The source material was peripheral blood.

The CDR3 region is CASLMSSGGTGELFF. DNA of the CDR3: TGTGCCAGCCTTATGTCTAGCGGGGGAACCGGGGAGCTGTTTTTT. The chain employs TRBV2 and TRBJ2-2; 10 bases line up with TRBD2. V gave up 8 bases and J gave up 5 bases; unmatched junction bases: 8. The CDR3 has 15 amino acids. CDR1 is SNHLY and CDR2 is FYNNEI in the germline V gene.